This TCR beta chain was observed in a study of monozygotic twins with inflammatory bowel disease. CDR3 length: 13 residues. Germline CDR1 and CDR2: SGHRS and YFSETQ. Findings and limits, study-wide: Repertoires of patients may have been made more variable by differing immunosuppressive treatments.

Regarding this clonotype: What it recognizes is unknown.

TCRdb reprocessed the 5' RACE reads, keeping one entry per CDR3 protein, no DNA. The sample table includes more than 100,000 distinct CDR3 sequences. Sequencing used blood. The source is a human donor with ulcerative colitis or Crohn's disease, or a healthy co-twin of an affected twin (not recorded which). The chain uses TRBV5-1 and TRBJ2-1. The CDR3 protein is CASSGVGFNEQFF.